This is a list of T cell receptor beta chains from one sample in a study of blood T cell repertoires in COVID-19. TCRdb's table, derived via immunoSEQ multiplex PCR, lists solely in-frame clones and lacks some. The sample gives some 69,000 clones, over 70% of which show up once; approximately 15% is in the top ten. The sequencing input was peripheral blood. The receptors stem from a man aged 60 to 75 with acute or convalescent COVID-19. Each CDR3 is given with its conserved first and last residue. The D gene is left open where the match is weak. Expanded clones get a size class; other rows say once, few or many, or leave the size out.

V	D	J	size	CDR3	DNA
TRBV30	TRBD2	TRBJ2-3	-	CAWSHRSGGASRDTQYF	TGTGCCTGGAGTCATCGTAGCGGGGGGGCAAGTAGAGATACGCAGTATTTT
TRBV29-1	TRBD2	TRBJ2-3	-	CSAGGTPQRIADTQYF	TGCAGCGCGGGGGGGACACCTCAGAGAATTGCAGATACGCAGTATTTT
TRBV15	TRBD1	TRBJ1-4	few	CATSRDRGLGEKLFF	TGTGCCACCAGCAGAGATAGGGGGCTAGGTGAAAAACTGTTTTTT
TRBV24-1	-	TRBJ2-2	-	CATSDWRGGTGELFF	TGTGCCACCAGTGATTGGAGGGGCGGGACCGGGGAGCTGTTTTTT
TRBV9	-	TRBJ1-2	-	CASSVDNRGGYTF	TGTGCCAGCAGCGTAGACAACCGAGGCGGCTACACCTTC
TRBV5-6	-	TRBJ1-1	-	CASSLTSFGPNTEAFF	TGTGCCAGCAGCCTAACTTCGTTTGGGCCTAACACTGAAGCTTTCTTT
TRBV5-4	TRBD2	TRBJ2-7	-	CASSRGLAKSEQYF	TGTGCCAGCAGCCGGGGACTAGCGAAATCCGAGCAGTACTTC
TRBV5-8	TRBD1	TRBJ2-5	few	CASSWDRGETQYF	TGTGCCAGCAGCTGGGACAGGGGGGAGACCCAGTACTTC
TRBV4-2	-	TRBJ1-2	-	CASSQDTAYGYTF	TGTGCCAGCAGCCAAGATACAGCCTATGGCTACACCTTC
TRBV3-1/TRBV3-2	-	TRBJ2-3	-	CASSPVQTDTQYF	TGTGCCAGCAGCCCCGTACAGACAGATACGCAGTATTTT
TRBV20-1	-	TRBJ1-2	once	CSASEGHTTNYGYTF	TGCAGTGCTAGTGAGGGGCACACCACTAACTATGGCTACACCTTC
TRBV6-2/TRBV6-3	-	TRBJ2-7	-	CASSFRTRTGSLDYEQYF	TGTGCCAGCAGTTTCCGTACCAGGACGGGATCCCTAGACTACGAGCAGTACTTC
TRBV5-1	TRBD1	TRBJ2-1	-	CASSYTDRENNEQFF	TGCGCCAGCAGCTACACGGACAGGGAAAACAATGAGCAGTTCTTC
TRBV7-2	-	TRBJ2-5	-	CASSLQARREETQYF	TGTGCCAGCAGCTTACAAGCTAGACGAGAAGAGACCCAGTACTTC
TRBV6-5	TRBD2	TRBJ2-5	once	CASRRGGEETQYF	TGTGCCAGCAGACGGGGAGGGGAGGAGACCCAGTACTTC
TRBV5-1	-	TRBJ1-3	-	CASTQGLPSGNTIYF	TGCGCCAGCACCCAGGGACTGCCCTCTGGAAACACCATATATTTT
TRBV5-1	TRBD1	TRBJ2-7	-	CASSSGQGAYEQYF	TGCGCCAGCAGCTCCGGACAGGGGGCATACGAGCAGTACTTC
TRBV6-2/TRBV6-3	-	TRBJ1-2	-	CASSPYLTGPSINYGYTF	TGTGCCAGCAGTCCCTACTTGACAGGCCCCAGTATCAACTATGGCTACACCTTC
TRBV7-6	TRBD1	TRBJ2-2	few	CASSLGSAQGVTGELFF	TGTGCCAGCAGCTTAGGCTCCGCACAGGGGGTCACCGGGGAGCTGTTTTTT
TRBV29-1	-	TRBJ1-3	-	CSGYGLGNTIYF	TGCAGCGGATACGGGTTGGGAAACACCATATATTTT
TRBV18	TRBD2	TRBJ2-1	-	CASSPPGGGRTYNEQFF	TGTGCCAGCTCACCACCAGGCGGGGGGAGGACCTACAATGAGCAGTTCTTC
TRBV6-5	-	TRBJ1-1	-	CASTVGGEGTEAFF	TGTGCCAGCACTGTTGGAGGGGAGGGCACTGAAGCTTTCTTT
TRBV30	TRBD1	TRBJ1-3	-	CAWSRTGWIGNTIYF	TGTGCCTGGAGTCGGACAGGGTGGATTGGAAACACCATATATTTT